Sequencing of this T cell receptor beta chain was carried out in a study of T cell responses to AZD1222 COVID-19 vaccine. A note on this clone: What it binds is not known.

Here immunoSEQ multiplex PCR was the method, and the copy in TCRdb shows in-frame clones only, minus some. The sample comprises 120,000 or so clones, around 93% of which are singletons, and 13% to 15% rests with the top ten. Broader study findings: When two AZD1222 doses had been given, Spike-specific TCR breadth and depth rose. As reported, nearly half of all spike-specific TCRs target variant regions that are unmutated.

There are 12 residues in the CDR3. Deletions cut 5 bases from V and 10 bases from J, with 14 bases between. The germline CDR1 and CDR2 sequences are MNHEY and SVGEGT. The sample in question was peripheral blood, obtained on day 0 of AZD1222 vaccination. This receptor was identified in an adult in good health. The rearrangement joins TRBV6-2 or TRBV6-3 to TRBJ1-1, with D maybe TRBD1 (5 bases). CDR3 DNA: TGTGCCAGCAGTCAGGGTGAGAGGGTAGCTTTCTTT. It encodes CASSQGERVAFF.